This T cell receptor (beta chain) was retrieved from a study of cytomegalovirus exposure and HLA in healthy donors. The overall study: Genetic ancestry analysis placed over 75% of the approximately 400 donors that were genotyped in the Caucasian-associated cluster. Study-wide results and caveats: Most TCR sequences were uncommon, yet certain public TCRs appeared in many donors. Accurate prediction of HLA-A and HLA-B alleles (for most subjects) was reportedly achieved from TCR beta sequences.

There are 16 residues in the CDR3. CDR1 WSHSY and CDR2 SAAADI come from the germline V gene. V shed 7 bases, J shed 3 bases, and the junction held 7 bases outside the gene matches. The sample holds a few counts of this clone. Its matching antigen is unknown. The study sampled nominally healthy donors, though unrecorded immune exposures were likely. PCR was performed using 60 Vbeta and 13 Jbeta primers. Clones were read by immunoSEQ multiplex PCR, and TCRdb kept only the in-frame ones, dropping some. The sample includes 150,000 to 170,000 clones, about four fifths of them seen just once. The V and J genes are TRBV10-2 and TRBJ2-2; 11 nucleotides line up with TRBD2. This sequence originates from a man aged 18 to 29 in good health and CMV-seronegative. Sequencing was performed on PBMCs. This chain's CDR3 is CASIPTSGGDTGELFF. The CDR3 region has the DNA TGCGCCAGCATCCCCACTAGCGGGGGAGACACCGGGGAGCTGTTTTTT.